The clone carrying this T cell receptor beta chain was recorded a few times. The antigen is not known. TCRdb called the multiplex PCR reads again in MiXCR, with one record for every CDR3 protein. The sample lists some 97,000 distinct CDR3 sequences; less than 25% were seen once. Germline loops: CDR1 SGHVS, CDR2 FQNEAQ. V lost 2 bases and J lost 4, with 11 bases in between. CDR3 length: 14 amino acids. The entry originates in a study of breast tumors, draining lymph nodes, adjacent tissues. Samples came from axillary lymph nodes draining the breast cancer. Study results and limitations: The lymph node origin of tumor T cells was framed as consistent with a hypothesis, not demonstrated. Tumor TCR diversity was below lymph nodes but above nontumor tissue.

The chain has TRBV7-8 and TRBJ1-1; tentatively, D is TRBD1 (5 bases). The clonotype was recovered from a female donor with breast cancer. Some clones in this sample may be carry-over from other donors' samples. Material for sequencing was axillary lymph node tissue. The CDR3: CASSLQGVSTEAFF. The CDR3 DNA reads TGTGCCAGCAGCTTACAGGGTGTGAGCACTGAAGCTTTCTTT.